Shown below are 3 T cell receptor beta chains from a single sample sequenced in a study of shared clonotypes between healthy human individuals. TCRdb keeps only in-frame clones here, not all; method: immunoSEQ multiplex PCR. The sample includes over 2 million clones, approximately 90% of them seen just once. Sequenced material: naive CD4+ T cells from PBMCs. The subset is: CD45RA+ positively selected. All receptors come from a man aged 18 to 35 in good health. Some clones in this sample may be carry-over from other donors' samples.

The table lists this clone with a count of one. The chain combines TRBV11-2 with TRBJ2-7; TRBD1 aligns across 8 bases. The V gene's germline CDR1 is SGHAT and CDR2 FQNNGV. This CDR3 spans 15 amino acids. With 5 bases clipped from V and 2 bases from J, the junction kept 8 bases outside the gene matches. For the CDR3, the DNA is TGTGCCAGCAGCCAGGGTGGGACAGGCCCCTACGAGCAGTACTTC. Translating gives CASSQGGTGPYEQYF.

The V and J genes are TRBV6-5 and TRBJ1-2, with D possibly matching TRBD1 (5 bases). Looked up from germline, CDR1 is MNHEY and CDR2 is SVGAGI. The CDR3 has 14 amino acids. V was cut by 4 bases and J by 4 bases, with 13 bases left in between. CDR3 nucleotides: TGTGCCAGCAGTTCCCTTGGAGGGGCCTATGGCTACACCTTC. It is translated as CASSSLGGAYGYTF.

V is TRBV5-4 and J is TRBJ1-2; 7 positions agree with TRBD1. J was trimmed by 2 bases and V by 4 bases; bases with no gene match: 8. The CDR3 contains 15 residues. The germline gives CDR1 SGHNT, CDR2 YYREEE (reference sequence). DNA of the CDR3: TGTGCCAGCAGCCCACCGGGACAGAACAACTATGGCTACACCTTC. This translates into CASSPPGQNNYGYTF.